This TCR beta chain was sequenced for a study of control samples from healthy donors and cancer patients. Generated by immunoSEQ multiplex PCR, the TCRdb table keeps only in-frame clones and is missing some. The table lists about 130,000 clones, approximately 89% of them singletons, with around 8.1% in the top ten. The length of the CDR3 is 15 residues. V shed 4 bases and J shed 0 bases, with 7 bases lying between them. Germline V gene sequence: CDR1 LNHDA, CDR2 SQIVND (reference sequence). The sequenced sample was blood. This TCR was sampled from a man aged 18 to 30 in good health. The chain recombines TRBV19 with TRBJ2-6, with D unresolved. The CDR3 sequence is CASSRKHSGANVLTF. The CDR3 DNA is TGTGCCAGTAGTAGGAAGCACTCTGGGGCCAACGTCCTGACTTTC.